This T cell receptor (beta chain) was obtained from a study of shared clonotypes between healthy human individuals (dated by TCRdb to the early 2020s). As for the study more broadly: The cohort included a few men and a couple of women between 18 and 49 years of age. Blood TCR repertoires of four to six healthy adults were deeply sequenced to estimate repertoire size and the extent of clonotype sharing between individuals. To increase sequencing depth and limit assay-specific biases, different laboratories used diverse techniques to prepare libraries and sequence TCR repertoires. Leukapheresis yielded between about 0.85 and 9.5 billion PBMCs per donor.

In regard to this clone: Its antigen is still unknown. No much larger clonotype is one base removed from it; base qualities were not supplied. The sample has other DNA sequences that encode this CDR3 too.

Using the deep immunoSEQ assay, TCR CDR3 regions were amplified from genomic DNA by multiplex PCR. Genomic DNA extracted from each cell subset was distributed evenly over all wells of several immunoSEQ 96-well plates, and each plate served as one replicate. Each replicate PCR for unsorted PBMC received 250 to 300 ng genomic DNA, equal to 30,000 to 35,000 T cell genomes. Genomic DNA from unsorted PBMC was sequenced over ten immunoSEQ deep assay plates. Purified libraries were measured with a Qubit 3.0 fluorometer, size-checked on a Bioanalyzer 2100, and measured again with the KAPA Library Quantification kit. A separate single-read 150-cycle Illumina NextSeq 550 flow cell was used to sequence each immunoSEQ 96-well plate. The authors' analysis ran thus. The immunoSEQ output contained only junctional sequences without quality scores, so filtering could not match that applied to full-length reads. Sequences were annotated with PyIR, a Python wrapper for IgBLAST v1.9, using IMGT germline references to assign V/J genes and CDR3. Reads were filtered out if the reads had weak V/J assignments (E-value above 1e-6), no CDR3, stop codons, out-of-frame junctions, or ambiguous translated residues. V3J clonotypes were defined as sequences sharing the same inferred V gene, J gene, and CDR3 amino acid sequence. Percentage overlap between repertoires was calculated by dividing the number of shared unique clonotypes by the size of the smaller repertoire. Three approaches were used to assess repertoire richness: RTK rarefaction, the Chao1 estimator, and Recon v2.1 estimates of unobserved clonotypes. In its TCRdb copy, this immuneACCESS table keeps in-frame sequences only and misses some clones. Where compared with another copy, unresolved V genes explain less than half of these, and the others have no known cause. The D gene and trimming were derived from the DNA, and the V and J assignments and clone size from that table. Here the sample has around 480,000 clones; about 75% occur a single time. The ten largest clones take up around 12% of the sample.

Cut back by 4 bases and 7 bases, the V and J ends lie 7 bases apart. There are 11 amino acids in the CDR3, from cysteine to phenylalanine inclusive. Just the 33-base CDR3 DNA is kept, in frame starting at base 1. The germline V gene supplies CDR1 MNHEY and CDR2 SVGAGI. Beyond this particular receptor, the publication reports: Because the study included a small number of donors, the genetic and exposure-history diversity represented was limited. Sampling was restricted to blood, and TCR repertoires in tissue are likely to differ from TCR repertoires in blood. Based on pairwise subsampling, the degree of clonotype sharing among donors was expected to be affected by sequencing depth.

Donors were healthy HIV-negative adults with no recently reported acute infections or vaccinations. Every donor was a Caucasian adult residing in Nashville, Tennessee, USA. For unsorted samples, 96 million or so PBMCs were counted, and genomic DNA was extracted using the QIAamp DNA Blood Mini kit. After blood collection by leukapheresis, PBMCs were isolated using Ficoll-Histopaque density gradient centrifugation and then cryopreserved in the vapor phase of liquid nitrogen. The sequenced material came from PBMCs. The chain joins TRBV6-5 to TRBJ1-1, with no confident D gene call. The TCR sequence derives from a woman aged 40 to 50 in good health. Some clones in this sample may be carry-over from other donors' samples. The sequence in DNA is TGTGCCAGCAGTTCTGGTATTGAAGCTTTCTTT. Its protein reads: CASSSGIEAFF.